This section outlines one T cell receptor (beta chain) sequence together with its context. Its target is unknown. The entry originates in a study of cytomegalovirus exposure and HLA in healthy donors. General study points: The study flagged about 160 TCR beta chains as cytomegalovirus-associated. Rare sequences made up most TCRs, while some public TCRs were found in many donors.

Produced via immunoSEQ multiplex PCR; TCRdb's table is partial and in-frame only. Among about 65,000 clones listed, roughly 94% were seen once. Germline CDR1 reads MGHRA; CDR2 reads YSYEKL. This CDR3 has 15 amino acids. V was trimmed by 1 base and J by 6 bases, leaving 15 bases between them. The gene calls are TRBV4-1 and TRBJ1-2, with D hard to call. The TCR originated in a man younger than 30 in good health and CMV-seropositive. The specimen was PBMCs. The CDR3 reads CASSQGLGGSDGYTF. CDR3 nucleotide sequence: TGCGCCAGCAGCCAAGGTCTCGGAGGGTCGGATGGCTACACCTTC.